One TCR beta chain is described in this entry. The sample comes from a study of blood T cell repertoires in COVID-19. Study-level background: COVID-19 samples, acute and convalescent, were from the United States, Italy and Spain. The cDNA or gDNA used as material had been derived from T cells, B-cell-depleted T cells, or PBMCs.

Per the original data handling: Amplification of reference gene primers was used by the study to estimate nucleated cell counts. The table came from immunoSEQ multiplex PCR; TCRdb's copy has only in-frame clones and leaves some out. V and J calls and clone size are as listed in that table; D and trimming were resolved from the DNA. This sample has 150,000 to 190,000 clones, with around four fifths found just once. Germline CDR1 and CDR2: LNHDA and SQIVND (reference sequence). The CDR3 is 15 residues long. Trimming cost V 7 bases and J 0 bases, with 10 bases left between them. The genes are TRBV19 and TRBJ1-6, with D uncertain. This receptor was taken from an elderly woman with acute or convalescent COVID-19. The specimen sequenced was peripheral blood. The CDR3, as DNA: TGTGCCAGTACCCCCCGGGACTCCTATAATTCACCCCTCCACTTT. Translated: CASTPRDSYNSPLHF.